This TCR beta chain stems from a study of blood T cell repertoires in COVID-19. Authors' data handling: Estimation of nucleated cell counts was performed using reference gene primer amplification. Measured with immunoSEQ multiplex PCR; TCRdb has only the in-frame clones, and not every one. V, J and clone size are taken as reported in that table, and D and trimming were inferred from the DNA itself. Among approximately 300,000 clones listed, 90% were seen once. Germline CDR1 is SGHAT and CDR2 is FQNNGV. CDR3 length: 13 amino acids. V lost 5 bases and J lost 3, with 10 bases in between. What was sequenced was peripheral blood. This clonotype originated in a woman aged 30 to 39 with COVID-19, enrolled during active disease. V and J are TRBV11-2 and TRBJ1-1; D is uncertain. The CDR3 DNA sequence: TGTGCCAGCAGCGGATTACAGCACACTGAAGCTTTCTTT. Its protein is CASSGLQHTEAFF.